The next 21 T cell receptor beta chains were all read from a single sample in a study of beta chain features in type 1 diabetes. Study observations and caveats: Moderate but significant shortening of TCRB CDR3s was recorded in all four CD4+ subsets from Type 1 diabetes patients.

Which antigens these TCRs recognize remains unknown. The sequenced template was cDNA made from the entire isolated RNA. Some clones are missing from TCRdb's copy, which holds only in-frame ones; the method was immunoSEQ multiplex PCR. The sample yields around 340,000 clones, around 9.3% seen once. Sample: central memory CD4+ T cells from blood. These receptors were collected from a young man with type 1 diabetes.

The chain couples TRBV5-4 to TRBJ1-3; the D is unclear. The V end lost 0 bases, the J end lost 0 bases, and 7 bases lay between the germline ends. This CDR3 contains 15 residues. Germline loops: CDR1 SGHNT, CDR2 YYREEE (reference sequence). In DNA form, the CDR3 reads TGTGCCAGCAGCTTGGAACTGTCCTCTGGAAACACCATATATTTT. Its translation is CASSLELSSGNTIYF.

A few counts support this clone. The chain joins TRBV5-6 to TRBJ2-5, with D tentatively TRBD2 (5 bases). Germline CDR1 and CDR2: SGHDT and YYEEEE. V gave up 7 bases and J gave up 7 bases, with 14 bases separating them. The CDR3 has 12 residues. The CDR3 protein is CASERGRGTQYF. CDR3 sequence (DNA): TGTGCCAGCGAGAGAGGGAGAGGGACCCAGTACTTC. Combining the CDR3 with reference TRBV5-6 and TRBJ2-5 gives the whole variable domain DAGVTQSPTHLIKTRGQQVTLRCSPKSGHDTVSWYQQALGQGPQFIFQYYEEEERQRGNFPDRFSGHQFPNYSSELNVNALLLGDSALYLCASERGRGTQYFGPGTRLLVL.

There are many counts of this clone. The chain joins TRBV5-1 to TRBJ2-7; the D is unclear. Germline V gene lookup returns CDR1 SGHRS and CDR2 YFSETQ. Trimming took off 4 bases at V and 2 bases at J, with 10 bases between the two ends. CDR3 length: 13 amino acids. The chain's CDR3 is CASSRGPTYEQYF. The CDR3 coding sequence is TGCGCCAGCAGCAGAGGCCCGACCTACGAGCAGTACTTC.

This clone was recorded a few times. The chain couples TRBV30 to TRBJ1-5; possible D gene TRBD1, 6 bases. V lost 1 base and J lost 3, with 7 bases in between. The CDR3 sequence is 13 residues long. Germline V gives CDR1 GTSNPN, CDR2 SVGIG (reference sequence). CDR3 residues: CAWSGGPNQPQHF. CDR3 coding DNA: TGTGCCTGGAGTGGGGGGCCCAATCAGCCCCAGCATTTT.

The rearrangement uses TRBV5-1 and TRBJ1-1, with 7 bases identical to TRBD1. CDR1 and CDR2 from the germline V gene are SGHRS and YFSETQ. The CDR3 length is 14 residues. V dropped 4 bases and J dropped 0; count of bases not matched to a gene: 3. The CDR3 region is CASSPDRVNTEAFF. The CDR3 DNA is TGCGCCAGCAGCCCTGACAGGGTGAACACTGAAGCTTTCTTT.

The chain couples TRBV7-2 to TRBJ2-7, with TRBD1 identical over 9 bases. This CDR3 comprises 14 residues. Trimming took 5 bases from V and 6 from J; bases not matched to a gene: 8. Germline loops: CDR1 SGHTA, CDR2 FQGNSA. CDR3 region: CASSRDRERSEQYF. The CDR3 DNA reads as TGTGCCAGCAGCCGGGACAGGGAACGATCCGAGCAGTACTTC.

In nucleotides, the CDR3 is TGCGCCAGCAGCGGGTGGGACGGGGAGACCCAGTACTTC. Protein sequence: CASSGWDGETQYF. The rearrangement uses TRBV10-2 and TRBJ2-5, with D perhaps TRBD1 or TRBD2 (5 bases each). Trimming took 6 bases from V and 5 from J, leaving 13 bases between them. The CDR3 contains 13 residues. Germline V lookup: CDR1 WSHSY, CDR2 SAAADI.

The CDR3 is CASSLFPGQETQYF. CDR3 nucleotide sequence: TGTGCCAGCAGCTTATTTCCGGGGCAAGAGACCCAGTACTTC. The chain carries TRBV7-2 and TRBJ2-5, with D maybe TRBD2 (5 bases). Germline CDR1 and CDR2: SGHTA and FQGNSA. This CDR3 comprises 14 residues. Trimming stripped 2 bases from V and 2 bases from J, with 9 bases between.

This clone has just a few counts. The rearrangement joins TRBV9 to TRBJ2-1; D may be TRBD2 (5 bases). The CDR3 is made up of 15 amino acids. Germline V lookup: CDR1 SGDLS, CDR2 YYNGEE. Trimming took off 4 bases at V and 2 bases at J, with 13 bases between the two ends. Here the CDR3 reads CASSPSSGTYNEQFF. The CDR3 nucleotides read TGTGCCAGCAGCCCAAGCTCGGGGACCTACAATGAGCAGTTCTTC.

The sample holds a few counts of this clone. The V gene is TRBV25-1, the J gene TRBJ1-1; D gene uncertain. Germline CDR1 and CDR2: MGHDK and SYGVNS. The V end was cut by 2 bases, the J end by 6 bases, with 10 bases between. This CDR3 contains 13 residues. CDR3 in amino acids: CASSEDTVAEAFF. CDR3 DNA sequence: TGTGCCAGCAGTGAAGATACCGTCGCTGAAGCTTTCTTT.

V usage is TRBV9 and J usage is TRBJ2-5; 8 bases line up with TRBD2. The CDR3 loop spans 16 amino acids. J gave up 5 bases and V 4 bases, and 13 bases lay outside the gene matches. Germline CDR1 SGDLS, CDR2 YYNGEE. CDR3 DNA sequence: TGTGCCAGCAGCACCGGCCTCGGGGGGGCCACGGAGACCCAGTACTTC. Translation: CASSTGLGGATETQYF.

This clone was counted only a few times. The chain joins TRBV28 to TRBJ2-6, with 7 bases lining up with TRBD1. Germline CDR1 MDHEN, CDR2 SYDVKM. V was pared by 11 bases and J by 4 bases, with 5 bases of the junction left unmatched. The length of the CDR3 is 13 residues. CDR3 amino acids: CARYRGGANVLTF. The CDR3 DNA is TGTGCCCGATACAGGGGAGGGGCCAACGTCCTGACTTTC.

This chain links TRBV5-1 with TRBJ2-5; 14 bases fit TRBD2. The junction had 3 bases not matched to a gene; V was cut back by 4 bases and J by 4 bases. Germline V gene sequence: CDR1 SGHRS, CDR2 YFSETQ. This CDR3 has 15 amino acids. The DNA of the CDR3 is TGCGCCAGCAGCGCTGGGACTAGCGGGGGAGAGACCCAGTACTTC. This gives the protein CASSAGTSGGETQYF.

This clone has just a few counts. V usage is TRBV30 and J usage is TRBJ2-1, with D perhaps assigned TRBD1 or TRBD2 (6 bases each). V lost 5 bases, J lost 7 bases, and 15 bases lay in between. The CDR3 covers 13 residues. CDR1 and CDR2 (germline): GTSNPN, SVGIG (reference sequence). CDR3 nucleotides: TGTGCCTGGTCAAGGGGGGTCGAAAATGAGCAGTTCTTC. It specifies CAWSRGVENEQFF.

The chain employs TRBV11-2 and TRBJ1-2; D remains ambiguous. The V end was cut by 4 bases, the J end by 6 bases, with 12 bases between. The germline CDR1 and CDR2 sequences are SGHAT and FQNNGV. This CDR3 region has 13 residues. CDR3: CASSSPSGNGYTF. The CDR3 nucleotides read TGTGCCAGCAGCTCCCCGTCCGGTAATGGCTACACCTTC.

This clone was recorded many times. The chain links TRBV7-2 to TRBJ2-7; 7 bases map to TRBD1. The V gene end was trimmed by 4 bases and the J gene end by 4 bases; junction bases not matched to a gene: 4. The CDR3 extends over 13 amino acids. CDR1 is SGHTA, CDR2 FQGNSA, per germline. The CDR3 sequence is CASSSLTGYEQYF. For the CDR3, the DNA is TGTGCCAGCAGCTCATTGACAGGGTACGAGCAGTACTTC.

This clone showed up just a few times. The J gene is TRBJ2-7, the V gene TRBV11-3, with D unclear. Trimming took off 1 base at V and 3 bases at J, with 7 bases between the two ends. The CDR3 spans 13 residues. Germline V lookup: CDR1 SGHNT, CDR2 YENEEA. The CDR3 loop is CASSLAADYEQYF. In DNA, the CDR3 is TGTGCCAGCAGCTTAGCGGCTGACTACGAGCAGTACTTC.

The CDR3 protein is CASSVEGDRRVEQYF. CDR3 bases: TGTGCCAGCAGCGTAGAGGGGGACAGGAGGGTCGAGCAGTACTTC. The V and J genes are TRBV9 and TRBJ2-7; TRBD1 matches 8 bases. Germline V gene data show CDR1 as SGDLS and CDR2 as YYNGEE. The length of the CDR3 is 15 residues. V shed 0 bases and J 6 bases; nucleotides not matched to a gene: 8.

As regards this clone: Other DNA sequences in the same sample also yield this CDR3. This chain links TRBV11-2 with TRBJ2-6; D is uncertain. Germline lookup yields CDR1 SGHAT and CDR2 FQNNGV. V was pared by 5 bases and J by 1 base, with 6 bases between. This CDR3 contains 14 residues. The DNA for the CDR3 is TGTGCCAGCAGCCAGACATCTGGGGCCAACGTCCTGACTTTC. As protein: CASSQTSGANVLTF.

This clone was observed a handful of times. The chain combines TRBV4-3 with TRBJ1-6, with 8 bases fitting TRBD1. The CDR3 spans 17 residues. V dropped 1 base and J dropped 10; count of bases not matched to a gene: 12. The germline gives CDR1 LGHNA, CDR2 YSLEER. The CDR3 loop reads CASSQGERTGMSSPLHF. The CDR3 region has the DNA TGCGCCAGCAGCCAAGGGGAGCGGACAGGGATGTCCTCACCCCTCCACTTT.

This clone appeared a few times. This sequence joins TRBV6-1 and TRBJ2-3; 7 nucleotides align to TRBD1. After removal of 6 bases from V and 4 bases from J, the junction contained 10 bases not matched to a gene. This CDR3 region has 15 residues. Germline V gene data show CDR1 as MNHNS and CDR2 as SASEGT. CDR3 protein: CASSRQGMVSDTQYF. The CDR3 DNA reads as TGTGCCAGCAGCCGACAGGGTATGGTATCAGATACGCAGTATTTT.